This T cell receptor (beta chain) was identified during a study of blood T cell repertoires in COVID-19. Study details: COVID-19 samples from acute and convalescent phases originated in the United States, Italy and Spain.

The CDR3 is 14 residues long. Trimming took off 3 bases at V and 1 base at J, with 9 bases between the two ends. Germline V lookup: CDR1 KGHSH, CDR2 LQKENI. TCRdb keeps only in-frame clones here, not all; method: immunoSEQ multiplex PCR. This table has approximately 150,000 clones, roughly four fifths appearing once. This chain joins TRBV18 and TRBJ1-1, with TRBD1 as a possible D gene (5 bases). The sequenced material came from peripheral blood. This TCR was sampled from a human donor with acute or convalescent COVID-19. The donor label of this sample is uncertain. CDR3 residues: CASSPRQGNTEAFF. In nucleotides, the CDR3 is TGTGCCAGCTCACCGAGGCAGGGGAACACTGAAGCTTTCTTT. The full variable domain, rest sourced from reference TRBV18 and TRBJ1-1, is NAGVMQNPRHLVRRRGQEARLRCSPMKGHSHVYWYRQLPEEGLKFMVYLQKENIIDESGMPKERFSAEFPKEGPSILRIQQVVRGDSAAYFCASSPRQGNTEAFFGQGTRLTVV.